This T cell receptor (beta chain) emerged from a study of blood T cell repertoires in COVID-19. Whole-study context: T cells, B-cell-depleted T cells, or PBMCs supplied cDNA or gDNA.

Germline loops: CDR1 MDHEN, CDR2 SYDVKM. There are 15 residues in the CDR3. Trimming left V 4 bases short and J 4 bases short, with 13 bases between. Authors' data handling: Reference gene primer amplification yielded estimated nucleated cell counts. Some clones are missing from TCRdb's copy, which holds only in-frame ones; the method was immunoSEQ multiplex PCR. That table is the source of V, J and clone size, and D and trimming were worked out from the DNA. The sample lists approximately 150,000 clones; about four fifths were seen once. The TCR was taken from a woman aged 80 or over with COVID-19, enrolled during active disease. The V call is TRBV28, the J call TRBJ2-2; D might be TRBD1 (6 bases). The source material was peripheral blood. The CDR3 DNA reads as TGTGCCAGCAGTTACACTACAGGGTTCACCGGGGAGCTGTTTTTT. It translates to CASSYTTGFTGELFF.